These T cell receptor beta chains were read from a single sample in a study of CD8 T cells in Susac syndrome. TCRdb reprocessed the immunoSEQ multiplex PCR reads with MiXCR, giving one entry per CDR3 protein. The sample holds 150,000 to 200,000 distinct CDR3 sequences, roughly nine tenths seen once. Input material: CD4+ T cells from PBMCs. These receptors originate from a human donor with Susac syndrome. Both conserved end residues are part of each CDR3. D genes are given only for firm matches. Expanded clones are given a class, and other clones once, few, many or no size at all.

v_call: TRBV20-1
j_call: TRBJ2-3
clone_size: once
d_call: .
cdr3_aa: CSAREDINTQYF
cdr3_nt: TGCAGTGCTAGGGAGGATATTAATACGCAGTATTTT

v_call: TRBV3-1
j_call: TRBJ2-7
clone_size: .
d_call: .
cdr3_aa: CASSQVRYEQYF
cdr3_nt: TGTGCCAGCAGCCAAGTTAGGTACGAGCAGTACTTC

v_call: TRBV5-1
j_call: TRBJ2-3
clone_size: .
d_call: TRBD1
cdr3_aa: CASSSGQGPGTDTQYF
cdr3_nt: TGCGCCAGCAGCTCAGGACAGGGGCCGGGCACAGATACGCAGTATTTT

v_call: TRBV7-8
j_call: TRBJ2-7
clone_size: .
d_call: .
cdr3_aa: CASSLDATPYEQYF
cdr3_nt: TGTGCCAGCAGCTTAGACGCTACCCCCTACGAGCAGTACTTC

v_call: TRBV4-1
j_call: TRBJ2-5
clone_size: .
d_call: TRBD1
cdr3_aa: CASSQTGTAVQETQYF
cdr3_nt: TGCGCCAGCAGCCAAACCGGGACAGCAGTCCAAGAGACCCAGTACTTC

v_call: TRBV15
j_call: TRBJ1-2
clone_size: .
d_call: TRBD1
cdr3_aa: CATSRARQGYGYTF
cdr3_nt: TGTGCCACCAGCAGAGCGAGACAGGGCTATGGCTACACCTTC

v_call: TRBV9
j_call: TRBJ1-1
clone_size: .
d_call: .
cdr3_aa: CASNGGRNTEAFF
cdr3_nt: TGTGCCAGCAATGGGGGAAGGAACACTGAAGCTTTCTTT

v_call: TRBV27
j_call: TRBJ2-3
clone_size: once
d_call: TRBD2
cdr3_aa: CAISHSGRALDTQYF
cdr3_nt: TGTGCCATCTCACATAGCGGGAGGGCCTTAGATACGCAGTATTTT

v_call: TRBV4-1
j_call: TRBJ2-1
clone_size: .
d_call: .
cdr3_aa: CASSQLPGPKYNEQFF
cdr3_nt: TGCGCCAGCAGCCAATTACCGGGACCGAAGTACAATGAGCAGTTCTTC

v_call: TRBV12-3/TRBV12-4
j_call: TRBJ1-4
clone_size: .
d_call: TRBD1
cdr3_aa: CASSVTGAIEKLFF
cdr3_nt: TGTGCCAGCAGTGTTACAGGGGCGATAGAAAAACTGTTTTTT

v_call: TRBV5-6
j_call: TRBJ2-7
clone_size: .
d_call: .
cdr3_aa: CASMKGTPSDEQYF
cdr3_nt: TGTGCCAGCATGAAGGGGACGCCGTCGGACGAGCAGTACTTC

v_call: TRBV7-2
j_call: TRBJ1-6
clone_size: .
d_call: TRBD1
cdr3_aa: CASSLRPQGTGYSPLHF
cdr3_nt: TGTGCCAGCAGCTTACGTCCACAGGGGACCGGGTACTCACCCCTCCACTTT

v_call: TRBV19
j_call: TRBJ2-2
clone_size: .
d_call: TRBD2
cdr3_aa: CASKTRRGVKGGELFF
cdr3_nt: TGTGCCAGTAAGACCCGGCGGGGGGTGAAAGGCGGGGAGCTGTTTTTT

v_call: TRBV5-1
j_call: TRBJ2-1
clone_size: .
d_call: .
cdr3_aa: CASSFQGGGSEQFF
cdr3_nt: TGCGCCAGCAGCTTCCAGGGTGGGGGATCTGAGCAGTTCTTC

v_call: TRBV7-2
j_call: TRBJ2-7
clone_size: .
d_call: TRBD2
cdr3_aa: CASSPDSGRYEQYF
cdr3_nt: TGTGCCAGCAGCCCAGATAGCGGGAGATACGAGCAGTACTTC

v_call: TRBV7-8
j_call: TRBJ2-1
clone_size: .
d_call: .
cdr3_aa: CASSLDRLGNLYNEQFF
cdr3_nt: TGTGCCAGCAGCTTAGATCGGCTAGGCAACCTTTATAATGAGCAGTTCTTC

v_call: TRBV4-1
j_call: TRBJ1-5
clone_size: .
d_call: TRBD1
cdr3_aa: CASSQGQGRGKHQPQHF
cdr3_nt: TGCGCCAGCAGCCAAGGACAGGGTAGGGGGAAGCATCAGCCCCAGCATTTT

v_call: TRBV12-3/TRBV12-4
j_call: TRBJ1-5
clone_size: .
d_call: .
cdr3_aa: CASSLPGGNQPQHF
cdr3_nt: TGTGCCAGCAGCCTCCCAGGGGGCAATCAGCCCCAGCATTTT

v_call: TRBV4-1
j_call: TRBJ2-5
clone_size: .
d_call: .
cdr3_aa: CASSQVEGETQYF
cdr3_nt: TGCGCCAGCAGCCAAGTAGAAGGGGAGACCCAGTACTTC

v_call: TRBV7-9
j_call: TRBJ2-7
clone_size: .
d_call: .
cdr3_aa: CASSPLGAGSYEQYF
cdr3_nt: TGTGCCAGCAGCCCGCTGGGGGCGGGCTCCTACGAGCAGTACTTC